The entry that follows covers one T cell receptor (beta chain) sequence. As yet, its antigen is unknown. Trimming at V came to 4 bases and at J to 6 bases, leaving 21 bases not matched to a gene. Per the germline V gene, CDR1 is GTSNPN and CDR2 is SVGIG (reference sequence). This CDR3 spans 18 amino acids. Unexposed donor CD4+ T cells date from about 2011-2018, before the COVID-19 pandemic. CD4+ T cells were isolated from the cells after 10 days of culture. TCRdb keeps only in-frame clones here, not all; method: immunoSEQ multiplex PCR. The table lists 15,000 to 20,000 clones, about 68% of them singletons. This entry belongs to a study of CD4 T cells in relation to SARS-CoV-2 and coronaviruses. Study background: PBMCs were cultured with antigen for roughly 9 days before TCR beta sequencing.

The TCR originated in a human donor in good health. The sample consisted of CD4+ T cells from PBMCs, cultured in vitro. J is TRBJ1-5 and V is TRBV30, with TRBD1 matching 7 bases. The CDR3 DNA reads as TGTGCCTGGACCACGGCTTCCTTTGGGACAGCGGGGACTCAGCCCCAGCATTTT. Encoded protein: CAWTTASFGTAGTQPQHF.